The next 6 T cell receptor beta chains were all read from a single sample in a study of T cells in Graves' hyperthyroidism and ophthalmopathy. RNA transcripts were the template for amplifying TCR beta CDR3 regions. When the TCR CDR3 underwent first-round RT-PCR, the HTBI primer set was used. TCRdb itself ran the multiplex PCR reads through MiXCR, one entry per CDR3 protein. The table has some 270,000 distinct CDR3 sequences, around 13% seen once. Sequenced material: blood. Every receptor here comes from a woman between 40 and 50 years old with Graves' hyperthyroidism.

This clonotype was seen at least ten times. The chain employs TRBV2 and TRBJ1-2; D unresolved. The length of the CDR3 is 12 residues. Per germline, CDR1 SNHLY and CDR2 FYNNEI. Trimming removed 6 bases at V and 8 bases at J, with 13 bases between. The CDR3 is CASSRAKWGYTF. The CDR3 region has the DNA TGTGCCAGCAGCCGGGCGAAGTGGGGCTACACCTTC.

The count of this clonotype is one. This chain links TRBV7-9 with TRBJ1-2; TRBD1 matches at 7 bases. CDR1 is SEHNR, CDR2 FQNEAQ, per germline (reference sequence). The V and J ends lost 2 bases and 4 bases, in that order; junction bases with no gene match: 4. The CDR3 loop spans 14 amino acids. The DNA of the CDR3 is TGTGCCAGCAGCTTAATGGGACAGTTCTATGGCTACACCTTC. Its protein product is CASSLMGQFYGYTF.

This clonotype was seen many times. The V gene is TRBV6-1, the J gene TRBJ2-1, with 10 bases that match TRBD2. Germline V CDR1 and CDR2: MNHNS, SASEGT. The CDR3 totals 17 residues. Trimming at V came to 7 bases and at J to 1 base, leaving 10 bases not matched to a gene. The DNA for the CDR3 is TGTGCCAGCAAACCCCTCCCACTAGCGGGGTCCTACAATGAGCAGTTCTTC. Protein: CASKPLPLAGSYNEQFF.

This clonotype has a count of ten or more. The chain recombines TRBV7-9 with TRBJ1-2; D perhaps matches TRBD1 (6 bases). The CDR3 contains 14 residues. Trimming stripped 0 bases from V and 6 bases from J, with 11 bases between. Per the germline V gene, CDR1 is SEHNR and CDR2 is FQNEAQ (reference sequence). The CDR3 loop reads CASSLASQGHGYTF. DNA for the CDR3: TGTGCCAGCAGCTTAGCCTCTCAGGGGCATGGCTACACCTTC.

This clonotype was recorded many times. J is TRBJ2-2 and V is TRBV11-2; D remains ambiguous. Trimming pared 0 bases from V and 0 bases from J, leaving 8 bases between. There are 16 residues in the CDR3. Germline CDR1 reads SGHAT; CDR2 reads FQNNGV. The CDR3 DNA sequence: TGTGCCAGCAGCTTAGACAGGATAACGAACACCGGGGAGCTGTTTTTT. Amino acids: CASSLDRITNTGELFF.

This sequence joins TRBV30 and TRBJ1-2; D gene ambiguous. V shed 0 bases and J shed 6 bases, with 11 bases lying between them. CDR1 is GTSNPN, CDR2 SVGIG, per germline (reference sequence). The CDR3 covers 13 residues. The CDR3, as DNA: TGTGCCTGGAGTGTAGGTAGCGGCGATGGCTACACCTTC. This encodes CAWSVGSGDGYTF.